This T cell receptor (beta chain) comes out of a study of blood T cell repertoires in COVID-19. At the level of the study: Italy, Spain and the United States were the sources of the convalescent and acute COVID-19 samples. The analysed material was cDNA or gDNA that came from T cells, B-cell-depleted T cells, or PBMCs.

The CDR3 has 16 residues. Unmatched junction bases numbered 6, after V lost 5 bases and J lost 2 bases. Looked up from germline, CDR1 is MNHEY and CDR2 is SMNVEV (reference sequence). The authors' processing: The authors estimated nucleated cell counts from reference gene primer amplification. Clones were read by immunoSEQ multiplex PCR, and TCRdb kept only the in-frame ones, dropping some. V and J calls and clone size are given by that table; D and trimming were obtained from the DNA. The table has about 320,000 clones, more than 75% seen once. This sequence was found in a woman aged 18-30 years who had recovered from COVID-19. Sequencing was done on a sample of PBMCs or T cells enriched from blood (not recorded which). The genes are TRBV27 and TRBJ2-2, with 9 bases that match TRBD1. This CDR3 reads CASSPRQGGNTGELFF. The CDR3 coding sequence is TGTGCCAGCAGTCCCCGACAGGGGGGCAACACCGGGGAGCTGTTTTTT.